The T cell receptor beta chain under discussion was sequenced for a study of blood T cell repertoires in COVID-19. Method: immunoSEQ multiplex PCR; TCRdb's copy keeps in-frame clones and lacks some. The table lists 85,000 to 95,000 clones, around 86% of them singletons. The specimen was peripheral blood. The TCR was taken from a man between 60 and 75 years old with COVID-19, enrolled during active disease.

In DNA form, the CDR3 reads TGCGCCAGCAGGTCAACAGGGAAAATCCCCACAGATACGCAGTATTTT. Translation gives CASRSTGKIPTDTQYF. The chain is built from TRBV5-1 and TRBJ2-3, with a possible D match to TRBD1 (6 bases). From germline, CDR1 is SGHRS and CDR2 YFSETQ. Trimming stripped 5 bases from V and 2 bases from J, with 18 bases between. The CDR3 spans 16 residues.